This T cell receptor (beta chain) came from a study of blood T cell repertoires in COVID-19. Study-wide context: Samples taken during acute and convalescent COVID-19 were collected in the United States, Italy and Spain. The analysed material was cDNA or gDNA that came from T cells, B-cell-depleted T cells, or PBMCs.

Libraries were prepared by immunoSEQ multiplex PCR; TCRdb keeps only in-frame clonotypes and omits some of them. The data show 110,000 or so clones, roughly 82% seen once. Germline V CDR1 and CDR2: SGHVS, FQNEAQ. The CDR3 totals 18 residues. The ends were cut back, 5 bases at V and 3 bases at J, with 20 bases in the middle. The chain is built from TRBV7-8 and TRBJ1-6; D remains ambiguous. The TCR was taken from an elderly woman with active or convalescent COVID-19. Sequencing input: peripheral blood. The chain's CDR3 is CASSLGKLEGLYNSPLHF. CDR3 coding DNA: TGTGCCAGCAGCCTCGGGAAGCTTGAAGGACTCTATAATTCACCCCTCCACTTT.